The 19 T cell receptor beta chains below all came from one sample that was sequenced in a study of OX40 agonist ivuxolimab in advanced cancers. Sequenced by immunoSEQ multiplex PCR; TCRdb stores in-frame clones only, minus some. Counted here are around 22,000 clones, around 85% occurring once; the ten biggest clones make up 16%. Source: CD4+ or CD8+ T cells sorted from blood, taken in a trial of the OX40 agonist ivuxolimab. All receptors derive from an adult with an advanced solid tumor such as melanoma, head and neck, liver or kidney cancer.

The chain uses TRBV5-8 and TRBJ1-5; no firm D call. V gave up 4 bases and J gave up 0 bases, with 11 bases separating them. This CDR3 region has 15 residues. Per germline, CDR1 SGHTS and CDR2 YDEGEE. This CDR3 reads CASSADGDSNQPQHF. CDR3 coding DNA: TGTGCCAGCAGCGCCGACGGTGATAGCAATCAGCCCCAGCATTTT.

V and J are TRBV5-6 and TRBJ2-6, with D hard to call. There are 17 residues in the CDR3. V dropped 2 bases and J dropped 0 bases, with 12 bases sitting between them. Germline CDR1 reads SGHDT; CDR2 reads YYEEEE. CDR3 coding DNA: TGTGCCAGCAGCTTCAAGTCTTCTCCCTCTGGGGCCAACGTCCTGACTTTC. Protein sequence: CASSFKSSPSGANVLTF.

The chain carries TRBV19 and TRBJ2-1; D could derive from TRBD1 or TRBD2 (5 bases each). The V and J ends lost 5 bases and 9 bases respectively, with 23 bases between them. This CDR3 has 16 amino acids. CDR1 is LNHDA and CDR2 is SQIVND in the germline V gene (reference sequence). This CDR3 reads CASSAEGTNGAGEQFF. In DNA, the CDR3 is TGTGCCAGTAGTGCGGAAGGGACGAATGGGGCGGGTGAGCAGTTCTTC. The full variable domain, rest sourced from reference TRBV19 and TRBJ2-1, is DGGITQSPKYLFRKEGQNVTLSCEQNLNHDAMYWYRQDPGQGLRLIYYSQIVNDFQKGDIAEGYSVSREKKESFPLTVTSAQKNPTAFYLCASSAEGTNGAGEQFFGPGTRLTVL.

This chain joins TRBV29-1 and TRBJ2-7; D remains unclear. CDR1 and CDR2 (germline): SQVTM, ANQGSEA. This CDR3 is built from 12 residues. V shed 4 bases and J shed 0 bases, with 7 bases lying between them. The CDR3 loop is CSVAYSSYEQYF. The CDR3 nucleotides read TGCAGCGTTGCTTACAGCTCCTACGAGCAGTACTTC.

The table lists this clone with a few counts. The rearrangement uses TRBV7-3 and TRBJ2-7; 7 bases match TRBD1. Looked up from germline, CDR1 is SGHTA and CDR2 is FQGTGA. Trimming cost V 4 bases and J 12 bases; bases outside gene matches: 12. CDR3 length: 13 amino acids. The CDR3 sequence: CASSSNPTGDRYF. DNA for the CDR3: TGTGCCAGCAGCTCAAACCCTACAGGGGACAGGTACTTC.

V usage is TRBV7-9 and J usage is TRBJ2-3; D is possibly TRBD2 (5 bases). The CDR3 has 15 residues. V gave up 1 base and J gave up 5 bases, with 13 bases separating them. CDR1 and CDR2 (germline): SEHNR, FQNEAQ (reference sequence). CDR3 residues: CASSLGRLAQDTQYF. The CDR3 bases are TGTGCCAGCAGCTTAGGGCGTCTAGCACAAGATACGCAGTATTTT. Filled out from reference TRBV7-9 and TRBJ2-3, the complete variable domain reads DTGVSQNPRHKITKRGQNVTFRCDPISEHNRLYWYRQTLGQGPEFLTYFQNEAQLEKSRLLSDRFSAERPKGSFSTLEIQRTEQGDSAMYLCASSLGRLAQDTQYFGPGTRLTVL.

The chain couples TRBV30 to TRBJ2-2, with D possibly matching TRBD1 (5 bases). With 1 base removed from V and 5 bases from J, the gap between germline ends came to 14 bases. The CDR3 has 15 residues. Per the germline V gene, CDR1 is GTSNPN and CDR2 is SVGIG (reference sequence). CDR3 in amino acids: CAWSASGKETGELFF. For the CDR3, the DNA is TGTGCCTGGAGTGCATCAGGGAAGGAGACCGGGGAGCTGTTTTTT.

There are a few counts of this clone. The J gene is TRBJ2-1, the V gene TRBV10-2, with 12 bases identical to TRBD2. Per germline, CDR1 WSHSY and CDR2 SAAADI. The CDR3 consists of 20 residues. J lost 5 bases, V lost 4 bases, and 18 bases had no gene match. CDR3 in amino acids: CASSGDFGQRTSGDNNEQFF. CDR3 in DNA: TGCGCCAGCAGTGGCGATTTCGGACAACGGACTAGCGGGGACAACAATGAGCAGTTCTTC.

This clone was seen a single time. The CDR3 sequence: CATSRGAGGAGTQYF. The CDR3 DNA follows: TGTGCCACCAGCAGAGGGGCCGGGGGGGCAGGGACCCAGTACTTC. This chain connects TRBV15 to TRBJ2-5, with TRBD2 matching 8 bases. Germline CDR1 and CDR2: LNHNV and YYDKDF (reference sequence). The CDR3 has 15 residues. With V trimmed by 1 base and J by 7 bases, 8 bases remained unmatched.

The J gene is TRBJ2-3, the V gene TRBV6-1; D is unresolved. Trimming removed 6 bases from V and 6 bases from J, with 7 bases in between. The CDR3 sequence is 11 residues long. Germline V gene lookup returns CDR1 MNHNS and CDR2 SASEGT. Here the CDR3 reads CASSRLDTQYF. In DNA, the CDR3 is TGTGCCAGCAGCCGTCTGGATACGCAGTATTTT.

The chain carries TRBV5-5 and TRBJ2-3, with TRBD1 matching 8 bases. The V and J ends lost 0 bases and 3 bases, in that order; junction bases with no gene match: 9. The CDR3 is 17 amino acids. Germline V gene lookup returns CDR1 SGHKS and CDR2 YYEKEE (reference sequence). The CDR3 loop is CASSLEAGGVGTDTQYF. CDR3 DNA sequence: TGTGCCAGCAGCTTGGAGGCAGGGGGCGTAGGAACAGATACGCAGTATTTT.

The rearrangement joins TRBV7-3 to TRBJ2-5; TRBD1 matches at 8 bases. The CDR3 has 17 residues. Germline lookup yields CDR1 SGHTA and CDR2 FQGTGA. V gave up 4 bases and J gave up 6 bases; unmatched junction bases: 16. The CDR3 DNA is TGTGCCAGCAGCTCCCCTTGTTGCCTCAGGGGGCTGAAGACCCAGTACTTC. Its protein is CASSSPCCLRGLKTQYF.

The chain uses TRBV7-8 and TRBJ1-5; 7 nucleotides line up with TRBD1. The V gene's germline CDR1 is SGHVS and CDR2 FQNEAQ. CDR3 length equals 15 residues. Trimming cost V 1 base and J 2 bases; bases outside gene matches: 2. The CDR3: CASSLDRGGNQPQHF. The CDR3 DNA reads TGTGCCAGCAGCTTAGACAGGGGAGGCAATCAGCCCCAGCATTTT.

The chain recombines TRBV5-6 with TRBJ2-7; possibly TRBD1 for D (6 bases). There are 14 residues in the CDR3. CDR1 and CDR2 (germline): SGHDT, YYEEEE. Between the trimmed V and J ends, which lost 2 bases and 0 bases, there was a span of 9 bases. The CDR3 DNA is TGTGCCAGCAGCTTCGACAGGATCTCCTACGAGCAGTACTTC. Its protein product is CASSFDRISYEQYF.

The chain recombines TRBV9 with TRBJ2-5; D may correspond to TRBD1 or TRBD2 (5 bases each). The CDR3 is 15 residues long. Germline values: CDR1 SGDLS, CDR2 YYNGEE. V lost 4 bases to trimming and J lost 3 bases, with 16 bases between them. CDR3 residues: CASSPEGTVEETQYF. Written as DNA, the CDR3 is TGTGCCAGCAGCCCCGAAGGGACGGTCGAAGAGACCCAGTACTTC.

V and J are TRBV30 and TRBJ2-1; D gene unclear. V gave up 2 bases and J gave up 0 bases, with 11 bases separating them. From germline, CDR1 is GTSNPN and CDR2 SVGIG (reference sequence). The CDR3 consists of 15 residues. The CDR3 reads CAWSLDGNSYNEQFF. In DNA, the CDR3 is TGTGCCTGGAGTCTAGACGGAAACTCCTACAATGAGCAGTTCTTC.

Turning to this clone: One end of the junction varies from germline; a read error may be responsible. The chain has TRBV9 and TRBJ2-7; D perhaps matches TRBD2 (7 bases). The CDR3 is made up of 18 amino acids. The V gene's germline CDR1 is SGDLS and CDR2 YYNGEE. The CDR3 is CARSRGGGQTSPCYEQYF. The CDR3 region has the DNA TGTGCCCGCAGCCGAGGGGGGGGGCAGACTTCCCCATGCTACGAGCAGTACTTC.

The chain is built from TRBV11-3 and TRBJ2-3; 11 bases are shared with TRBD1. Germline V gives CDR1 SGHNT, CDR2 YENEEA. With V trimmed by 5 bases and J by 5 bases, 3 bases remained unmatched. This CDR3 comprises 14 residues. The CDR3 is CASSRGTGGDTQYF. CDR3 DNA: TGTGCCAGCAGCCGTGGGACAGGGGGAGATACGCAGTATTTT.

This clone was seen a few times. This chain links TRBV2 with TRBJ2-3; the D is unclear. Trimming took off 5 bases at V and 1 base at J, with 19 bases between the two ends. The germline V gene has CDR1 SNHLY and CDR2 FYNNEI. The CDR3 is 17 amino acids. The CDR3 DNA reads as TGTGCCAGCAGTTCCTGGGATGGATCGTGGGGCACAGATACGCAGTATTTT. This codes for CASSSWDGSWGTDTQYF.